This T cell receptor beta chain is from a study of blood T cell repertoires in COVID-19. In the authors' workflow: Estimates of nucleated cell counts were drawn from the amplification of reference gene primers. Assay used: immunoSEQ multiplex PCR; TCRdb lists only in-frame clones, some missing. The V and J calls and clone size come from that table; D and trimming were worked out from the DNA. The sample has under 300,000 clones, approximately 86% seen once. The germline V gene has CDR1 LNHDA and CDR2 SQIVND (reference sequence). CDR3 length: 15 residues. V shed 5 bases and J 5 bases; nucleotides not matched to a gene: 8. One Seattle source followed patients from active infection through their disease course.

This chain links TRBV19 with TRBJ2-5; TRBD1 matches 10 bases. The sequencing input was peripheral blood. This sequence was found in a woman between 65 and 79 years old with COVID-19, enrolled during active disease. Here the CDR3 reads CASSERQGAPETQYF. Written as DNA, the CDR3 is TGTGCCAGTAGTGAACGACAGGGGGCACCGGAGACCCAGTACTTC. Filled out from reference TRBV19 and TRBJ2-5, the complete variable domain reads DGGITQSPKYLFRKEGQNVTLSCEQNLNHDAMYWYRQDPGQGLRLIYYSQIVNDFQKGDIAEGYSVSREKKESFPLTVTSAQKNPTAFYLCASSERQGAPETQYFGPGTRLLVL.